Listed below are T cell receptor beta chains from one sample, sequenced in a study of memory CD4+ T cells and cytomegalovirus serostatus. Sequencing was performed with immunoSEQ multiplex PCR; in TCRdb, only in-frame clones are kept and a portion is missing. This repertoire shows 55,000 to 60,000 clones, about three quarters found once; its top ten account for 1% to 1.2%. Sequencing input: memory CD4+ T cells from blood. The source is an adult in good health and CMV-seronegative. CDR3s include the opening cysteine and the closing phenylalanine or tryptophan. Each record gives: clone size, V gene, J gene, D gene, CDR3 protein, CDR3 DNA. A D gene is named only where the DNA matches it firmly. Size is omitted from some rows. Given values are once, few, many or a class for expanded clones.

NA	TRBV28	TRBJ2-2	TRBD2	CASSLSTSGSTGELFF	TGTGCCAGCAGTTTGTCGACTAGCGGGAGTACCGGGGAGCTGTTTTTT
NA	TRBV28	TRBJ2-6	TRBD1	CASRPTGVGANVLTF	TGTGCCAGCAGACCAACAGGGGTAGGGGCCAACGTCCTGACTTTC
few	TRBV7-8	TRBJ1-4	TRBD1	CASSLGNRGFEEKLFF	TGTGCCAGCAGCTTAGGAAACAGGGGTTTTGAGGAAAAACTGTTTTTT
few	TRBV4-1	TRBJ1-1	NA	CASSQGIEGRVAFF	TGCGCCAGCAGCCAAGGTATTGAGGGGCGCGTGGCTTTCTTT
NA	TRBV5-5	TRBJ2-5	TRBD1	CASSLGQGNGETQYF	TGTGCCAGCAGCTTGGGACAGGGGAACGGAGAGACCCAGTACTTC
NA	TRBV6-5	TRBJ2-7	NA	CASSYRWEQYF	TGTGCCAGCAGTTACAGGTGGGAGCAGTACTTC
NA	TRBV6-5	TRBJ2-7	NA	CASSRSTGFYEQYF	TGTGCCAGCAGTCGTAGTACAGGGTTCTACGAGCAGTACTTC
NA	TRBV21-1	TRBJ2-1	NA	CASSNTKTGFSVNEQFF	TGTGCCAGCAGCAATACAAAAACAGGGTTTTCGGTCAATGAGCAGTTCTTC
NA	TRBV5-4	TRBJ1-1	NA	CASGTGKNTEAFF	TGTGCCAGCGGAACGGGAAAAAACACTGAAGCTTTCTTT
NA	TRBV14	TRBJ1-4	NA	CASSQQPNEKLFF	TGTGCCAGCAGCCAACAGCCCAATGAAAAACTGTTTTTT
NA	TRBV7-2	TRBJ1-1	TRBD1	CASSLLGGRPEAFF	TGTGCCAGCAGCTTGTTAGGGGGCCGCCCTGAAGCTTTCTTT
NA	TRBV2	TRBJ1-2	NA	CASSEAATAYGSYTF	TGTGCCAGCAGTGAAGCTGCGACAGCCTATGGGAGCTACACCTTC
NA	TRBV11-3	TRBJ2-5	NA	CASSHTDRSETQYF	TGTGCCAGCAGCCATACTGACAGGTCCGAGACCCAGTACTTC
once	TRBV30	TRBJ1-2	TRBD1	CAWTRPDRGNYGYTF	TGTGCCTGGACCAGACCGGACAGGGGTAACTATGGCTACACCTTC
once	TRBV6-1	TRBJ2-7	NA	CATQDRTPPYEQYF	TGTGCCACCCAAGACAGGACCCCCCCGTACGAGCAGTACTTC